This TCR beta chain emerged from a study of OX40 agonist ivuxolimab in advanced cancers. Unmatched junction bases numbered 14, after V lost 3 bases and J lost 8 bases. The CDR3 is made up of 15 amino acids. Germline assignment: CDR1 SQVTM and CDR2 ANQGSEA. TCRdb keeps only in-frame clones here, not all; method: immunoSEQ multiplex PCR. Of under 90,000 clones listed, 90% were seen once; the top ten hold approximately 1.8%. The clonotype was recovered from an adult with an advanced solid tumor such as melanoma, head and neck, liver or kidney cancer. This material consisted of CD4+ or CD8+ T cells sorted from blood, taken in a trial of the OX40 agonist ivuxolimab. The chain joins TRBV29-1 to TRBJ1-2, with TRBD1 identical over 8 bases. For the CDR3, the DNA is TGCAGCGTTGACCCCCGGGACAGGTCCTCGGGGGGCTACACCTTC. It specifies CSVDPRDRSSGGYTF.